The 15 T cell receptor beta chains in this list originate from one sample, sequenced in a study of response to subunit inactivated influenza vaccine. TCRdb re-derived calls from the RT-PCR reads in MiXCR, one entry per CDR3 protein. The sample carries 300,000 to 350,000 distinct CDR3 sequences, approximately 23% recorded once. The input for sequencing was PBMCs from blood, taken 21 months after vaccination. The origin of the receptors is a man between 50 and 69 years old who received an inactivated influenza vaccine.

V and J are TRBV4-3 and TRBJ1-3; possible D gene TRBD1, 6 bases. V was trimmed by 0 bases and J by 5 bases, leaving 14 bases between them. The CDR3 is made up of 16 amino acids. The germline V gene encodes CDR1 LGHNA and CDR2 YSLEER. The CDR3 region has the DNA TGCGCCAGCAGCCAAGATGCGGGGGGGCAACGAAACACCATATATTTT. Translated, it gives CASSQDAGGQRNTIYF.

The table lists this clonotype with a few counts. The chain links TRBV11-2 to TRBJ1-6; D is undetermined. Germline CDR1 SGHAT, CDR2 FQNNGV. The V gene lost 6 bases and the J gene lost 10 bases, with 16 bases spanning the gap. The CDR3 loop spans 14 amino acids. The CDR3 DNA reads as TGTGCCAGCAGGGATTGGCGGGATATGTCACCCCTCCACTTT. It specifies CASRDWRDMSPLHF.

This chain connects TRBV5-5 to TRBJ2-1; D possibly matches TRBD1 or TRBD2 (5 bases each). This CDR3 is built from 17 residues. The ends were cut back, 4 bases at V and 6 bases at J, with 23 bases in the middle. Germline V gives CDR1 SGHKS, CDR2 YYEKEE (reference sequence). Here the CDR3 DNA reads TGTGCCAGCAGCAACGTTGGCTGGGACCGCCTTTTCAATGAGCAGTTCTTC. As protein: CASSNVGWDRLFNEQFF.

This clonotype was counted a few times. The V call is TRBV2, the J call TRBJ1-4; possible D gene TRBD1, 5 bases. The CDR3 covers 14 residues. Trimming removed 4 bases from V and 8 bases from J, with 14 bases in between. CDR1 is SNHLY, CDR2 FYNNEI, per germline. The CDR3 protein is CASSGKGHLEKLFF. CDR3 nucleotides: TGTGCCAGCAGTGGAAAGGGGCATCTGGAAAAACTGTTTTTT.

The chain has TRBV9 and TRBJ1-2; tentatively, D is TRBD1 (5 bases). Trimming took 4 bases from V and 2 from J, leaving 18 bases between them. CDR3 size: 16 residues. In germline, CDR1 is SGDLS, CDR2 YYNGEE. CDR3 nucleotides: TGTGCCAGCAGCCCCGAATTGGGGCAGGGAAACTATGGCTACACCTTC. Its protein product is CASSPELGQGNYGYTF.

Written as DNA, the CDR3 is TGCGCCAGCAGCCAAGATAATCGGGACACTCACTACTACGAGCAGTACTTC. Translating it yields CASSQDNRDTHYYEQYF. The chain links TRBV4-3 to TRBJ2-7; TRBD1 is a possible D gene (6 bases). CDR1 LGHNA and CDR2 YSLEER come from the germline V gene. V was cut by 0 bases and J by 3 bases, with 18 bases left in between. This CDR3 is 17 amino acids long.

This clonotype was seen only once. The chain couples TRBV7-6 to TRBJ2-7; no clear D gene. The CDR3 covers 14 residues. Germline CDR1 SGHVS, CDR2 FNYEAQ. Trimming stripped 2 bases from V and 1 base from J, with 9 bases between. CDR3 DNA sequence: TGTGCCAGCAGCTTACAAGACAAATCCTACGAGCAGTACTTC. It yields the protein CASSLQDKSYEQYF.

The CDR3 spells CASSQSLAKNIQYF. The CDR3 DNA follows: TGTGCCAGCAGTCAGTCCCTAGCCAAAAACATTCAGTACTTC. This sequence joins TRBV2 and TRBJ2-4; no definite D call. This CDR3 is built from 14 residues. V was cut by 5 bases and J by 0 bases, with 8 bases left in between. Germline V gives CDR1 SNHLY, CDR2 FYNNEI.

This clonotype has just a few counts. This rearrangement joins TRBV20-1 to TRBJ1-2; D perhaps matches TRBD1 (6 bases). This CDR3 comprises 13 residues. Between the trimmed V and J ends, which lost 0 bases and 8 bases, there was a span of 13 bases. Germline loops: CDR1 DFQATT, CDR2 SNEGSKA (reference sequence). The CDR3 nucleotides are TGCAGTGCTAGAGATCCAGGGGCGACCGGCTACACCTTC. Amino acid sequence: CSARDPGATGYTF.

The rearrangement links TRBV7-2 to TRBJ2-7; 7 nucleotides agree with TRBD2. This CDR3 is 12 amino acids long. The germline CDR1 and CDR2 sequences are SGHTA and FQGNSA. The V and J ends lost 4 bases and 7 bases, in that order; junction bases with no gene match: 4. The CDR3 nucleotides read TGTGCCAGCAGCTCCCCAGCGGGAGAGCAGTACTTC. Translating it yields CASSSPAGEQYF.

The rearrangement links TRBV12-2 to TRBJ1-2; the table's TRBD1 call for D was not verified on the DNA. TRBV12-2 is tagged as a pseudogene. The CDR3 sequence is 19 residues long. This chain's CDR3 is CASRPGEGRRTPHNYGYTF. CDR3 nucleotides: TGTGCAAGTCGCCCGGGGGAGGGGCGCCGAACCCCTCATAACTATGGCTACACCTTC.

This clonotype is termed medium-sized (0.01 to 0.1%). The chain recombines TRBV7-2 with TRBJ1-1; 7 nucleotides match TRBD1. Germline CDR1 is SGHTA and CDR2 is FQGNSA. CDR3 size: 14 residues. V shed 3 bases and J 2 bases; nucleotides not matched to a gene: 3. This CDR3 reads CASSLGQFNTEAFF. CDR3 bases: TGTGCCAGCAGCTTGGGACAGTTCAACACTGAAGCTTTCTTT.

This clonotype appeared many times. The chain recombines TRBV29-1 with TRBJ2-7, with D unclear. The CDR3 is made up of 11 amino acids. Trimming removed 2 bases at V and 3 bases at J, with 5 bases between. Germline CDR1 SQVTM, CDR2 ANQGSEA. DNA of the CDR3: TGCAGCGTTGAAATAGGCTACGAGCAGTACTTC. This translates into CSVEIGYEQYF.

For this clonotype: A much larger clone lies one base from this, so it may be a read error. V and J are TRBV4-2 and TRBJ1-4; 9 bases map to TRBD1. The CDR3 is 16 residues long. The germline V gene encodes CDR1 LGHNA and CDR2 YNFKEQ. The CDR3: CASSQDGGQGPEELFF. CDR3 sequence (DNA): TGTGCCAGCAGCCAAGATGGGGGACAGGGCCCTGAAGAACTGTTTTTT.

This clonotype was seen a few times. The CDR3 reads CASSLAGEAVQETQYF. The CDR3 DNA follows: TGTGCCAGCAGCTTAGCTGGTGAGGCAGTACAAGAGACCCAGTACTTC. This chain uses TRBV7-9 with TRBJ2-5; D remains ambiguous. The germline V and J ends were trimmed by 0 bases and 2 bases, with 13 bases remaining between them. CDR3 size: 16 residues. CDR1 SEHNR and CDR2 FQNEAQ come from the germline V gene (reference sequence).